The 15 T cell receptor beta chains in this list originate from one sample, sequenced in a study of blood T cells in healthy people across ages. It was with a sample-barcoded 5' primer and a J-beta primer mix that a second PCR of roughly 7 to 11 cycles was run. One entry per CDR3 protein, called by TCRdb with MiXCR from the 5' RACE reads. The table shows roughly 1 million distinct CDR3 sequences, with 20% to 25% occurring only once. This sample was also put to use in a study of T cells of mothers and their children.

Specimen: blood. The receptors were sampled from a girl aged 2 to 9 in good health.

A few counts support this clonotype. The gene calls are TRBV20-1 and TRBJ2-1; 11 bases agree with TRBD2. Trimming at V came to 3 bases and at J to 3 bases, leaving 4 bases not matched to a gene. This CDR3 spans 15 amino acids. Germline values: CDR1 DFQATT, CDR2 SNEGSKA (reference sequence). CDR3 amino acids: CSASTSGSYYNEQFF. The CDR3, as DNA: TGCAGTGCTAGTACTAGCGGGAGTTACTACAATGAGCAGTTCTTC.

Here the CDR3 reads CASEGVTGNTIYF. CDR3 DNA: TGTGCCAGTGAAGGAGTAACCGGAAACACCATATATTTT. The chain links TRBV6-1 to TRBJ1-3, with no clear D. The CDR3 extends over 13 amino acids. CDR1 and CDR2 (germline): MNHNS, SASEGT. Deletions cut 9 bases from V and 4 bases from J, with 13 bases between.

CDR3 sequence reads: CASSQESSYTAFF. The DNA of the CDR3 is TGCGCCAGCAGCCAAGAATCGTCGTATACAGCTTTCTTT. V usage is TRBV4-3 and J usage is TRBJ1-1; D not certain. The CDR3 is made up of 13 amino acids. The germline V gene has CDR1 LGHNA and CDR2 YSLEER. With 0 bases removed from V and 10 bases from J, the gap between germline ends came to 12 bases.

This chain joins TRBV29-1 and TRBJ2-7; D is unresolved. Trimming removed 7 bases at V and 0 bases at J, with 13 bases between. The CDR3 contains 13 residues. Germline V CDR1 and CDR2: SQVTM, ANQGSEA. The CDR3 bases are TGCAGCGCCTACTTTGGTCTCTCCTACGAGCAGTACTTC. It specifies CSAYFGLSYEQYF.

This clonotype has a handful of counts. The chain links TRBV24-1 to TRBJ1-2; 8 bases are a match to TRBD1. From germline, CDR1 is KGHDR and CDR2 SFDVKD. V lost 9 bases to trimming and J lost 4 bases; unmatched junction nucleotides: 3. CDR3 size: 12 residues. The CDR3 region is CATSGQGYGYTF. The CDR3 nucleotides are TGTGCCACCTCCGGACAGGGCTATGGCTACACCTTC.

This clonotype was seen a single time. The V call is TRBV11-1, the J call TRBJ2-1; a weak D match, TRBD2 (6 bases). The end of the DNA aligns better with TRBJ2-5, so the J call may be wrong. The CDR3 covers 15 residues. Germline loops: CDR1 SGHAT, CDR2 FQDESV (reference sequence). The CDR3 DNA is TGTGCCAGCAGCTCTCTCTCTCGACGGGGGGAGACCCAGTACTTC. Protein product: CASSSLSRRGETQYF.

The chain combines TRBV4-1 with TRBJ1-1; D might be TRBD1 (6 bases). Germline-derived CDR1 and CDR2 are MGHRA and YSYEKL. The CDR3 contains 16 residues. Trimming pared 0 bases from V and 6 bases from J, leaving 17 bases between. The CDR3 DNA sequence: TGCGCCAGCAGCCAAGATCCCAGGGGTTGGGACCCTGAAGCTTTCTTT. Translated, it gives CASSQDPRGWDPEAFF.

The chain employs TRBV9 and TRBJ2-1; D unresolved. Per the germline V gene, CDR1 is SGDLS and CDR2 is YYNGEE. Trimming stripped 0 bases from V and 9 bases from J, with 10 bases between. This CDR3 is built from 13 residues. The DNA of the CDR3 is TGTGCCAGCAGCGTAGCCGTAGGGCCTGAGCAGTTCTTC. Protein sequence: CASSVAVGPEQFF. The whole variable domain, filled in from reference TRBV9 and TRBJ2-1, reads DSGVTQTPKHLITATGQRVTLRCSPRSGDLSVYWYQQSLDQGLQFLIQYYNGEERAKGNILERFSAQQFPDLHSELNLSSLELGDSALYFCASSVAVGPEQFFGPGTRLTVL.

V gene TRBV20-1 combines with J gene TRBJ2-1; 7 bases match TRBD2. Germline V gives CDR1 DFQATT, CDR2 SNEGSKA (reference sequence). V lost 4 bases and J lost 10; bases outside the gene matches: 7. This CDR3 is 12 amino acids long. CDR3 residues: CSANGLEDEQFF. The CDR3 DNA follows: TGCAGTGCTAACGGACTAGAGGACGAGCAGTTCTTC.

A few counts support this clonotype. The rearrangement joins TRBV7-2 to TRBJ2-1; D unclear. Germline CDR1 reads SGHTA; CDR2 reads FQGNSA. The germline V and J ends were trimmed by 5 bases and 0 bases, with 11 bases remaining between them. This CDR3 is built from 15 residues. The CDR3 sequence is CASSTGPFSYNEQFF. Here the CDR3 DNA reads TGTGCCAGCAGCACGGGCCCATTCTCCTACAATGAGCAGTTCTTC.

The sample holds a few counts of this clonotype. The chain combines TRBV7-2 with TRBJ2-6, with D uncertain. CDR3 length: 17 amino acids. Trimming removed 5 bases at V and 0 bases at J, with 14 bases between. Germline V gene data show CDR1 as SGHTA and CDR2 as FQGNSA. This CDR3 reads CASSPRFTHSGANVLTF. CDR3 DNA sequence: TGTGCCAGCAGCCCCCGTTTTACCCACTCTGGGGCCAACGTCCTGACTTTC.

This clonotype has just one count. The chain recombines TRBV11-2 with TRBJ2-3; 15 positions match TRBD2. The CDR3 is 16 amino acids. The J segment lost 5 bases and the V segment lost 6 bases, leaving 6 bases of the junction unmatched. Per germline, CDR1 SGHAT and CDR2 FQNNGV. The CDR3 DNA is TGTGCCAGCAGGGGACTAGCGGGAGGTTATAGAGATACGCAGTATTTT. This gives the protein CASRGLAGGYRDTQYF.

The rearrangement links TRBV20-1 to TRBJ2-7, with a possible D match to TRBD1 (6 bases). Germline lookup yields CDR1 DFQATT and CDR2 SNEGSKA (reference sequence). V lost 4 bases to trimming and J lost 2 bases, with 9 bases between them. This CDR3 contains 12 residues. The CDR3 is CSATTGAYEQYF. Here the CDR3 DNA reads TGCAGTGCTACGACAGGTGCCTACGAGCAGTACTTC.

The chain's CDR3 is CSEEALGGYTF. As DNA, the CDR3 is TGCAGCGAGGAGGCTTTGGGCGGCTACACCTTC. The V call is TRBV29-1, the J call TRBJ1-2; D unresolved. Trimming shortened V by 7 bases and J by 8 bases, and 14 bases separated the two germline ends. Germline loops: CDR1 SQVTM, CDR2 ANQGSEA. The CDR3 spans 11 residues.

This clonotype occurred a few times. The chain employs TRBV5-1 and TRBJ2-5; 11 positions agree with TRBD2. Germline CDR1 reads SGHRS; CDR2 reads YFSETQ. J was trimmed by 5 bases and V by 1 base; bases with no gene match: 7. This CDR3 has 16 amino acids. This CDR3 reads CASSLTSGGMRETQYF. Here the CDR3 DNA reads TGCGCCAGCAGCTTGACTAGCGGGGGAATGAGGGAGACCCAGTACTTC.